This T cell receptor (beta chain) was sequenced during a study of neurological immune-mediated disorders. This clonotype came up many times. TCRdb re-called the 5' RACE reads through MiXCR, storing one row per CDR3 protein. The sample yields roughly 62,000 distinct CDR3 sequences, approximately 10% seen once. Sequencing was done on a sample of PBMCs. The sequence came from a man in his sixties in good health.

The CDR3 region is CASSTQGEETQYF. The CDR3 bases are TGTGCCAGCAGCACACAGGGGGAAGAGACCCAGTACTTC. The chain couples TRBV3-1 to TRBJ2-5, with 8 bases lining up with TRBD1. V gave up 5 bases and J gave up 3 bases; unmatched junction bases: 2. Germline CDR1 reads LGHDT; CDR2 reads YNNKEL (reference sequence). The CDR3 length is 13 residues.